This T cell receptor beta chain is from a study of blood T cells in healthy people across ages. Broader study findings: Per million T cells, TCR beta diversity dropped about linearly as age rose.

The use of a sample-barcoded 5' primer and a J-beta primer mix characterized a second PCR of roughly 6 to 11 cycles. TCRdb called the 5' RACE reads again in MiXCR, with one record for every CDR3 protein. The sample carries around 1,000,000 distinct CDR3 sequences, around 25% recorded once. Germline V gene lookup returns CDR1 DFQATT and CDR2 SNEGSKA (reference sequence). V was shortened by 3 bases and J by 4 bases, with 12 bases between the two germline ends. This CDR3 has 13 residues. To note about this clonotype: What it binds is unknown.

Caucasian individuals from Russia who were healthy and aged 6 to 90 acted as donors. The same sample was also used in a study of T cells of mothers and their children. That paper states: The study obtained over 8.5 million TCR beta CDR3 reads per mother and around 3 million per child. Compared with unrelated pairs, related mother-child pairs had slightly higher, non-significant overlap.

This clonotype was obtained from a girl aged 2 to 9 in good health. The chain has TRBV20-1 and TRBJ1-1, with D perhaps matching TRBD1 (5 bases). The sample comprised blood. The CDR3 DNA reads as TGCAGTGCTAGGCTCCGGGGGGGCACTGAAGCTTTCTTT. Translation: CSARLRGGTEAFF.